The T cell receptor (beta chain) under discussion was sequenced for a study of cytomegalovirus exposure and HLA in healthy donors. About the study: A later analysis reported the same platform for the 110 or so validation repertoires and the roughly 650 first-cohort repertoires. Notes on the study in general: According to the study, approximately 150 TCR beta chains were cytomegalovirus-associated. It was found in a later analysis that first-cohort TCR clusters tended to co-occur in the 100 to 150 validation repertoires.

As to this clone: Its specificity is not known.

Germline loops: CDR1 MNHEY, CDR2 SVGAGI. The CDR3 contains 13 residues. V dropped 5 bases and J dropped 5; count of bases not matched to a gene: 3. TCRdb keeps only in-frame clones here, not all; method: immunoSEQ multiplex PCR. In the table there are 200,000 to 250,000 clones, roughly 88% of which are singletons. The donors formed part of the approximately 110-subject validation cohort, distinct from the approximately 670-subject first cohort. The origin of this receptor is a woman aged 18-29 years in good health and CMV-seronegative. The sequenced material came from PBMCs. The J gene is TRBJ2-4, the V gene TRBV6-5, with 7 bases identical to TRBD1. The CDR3 loop reads CASSDGTENIQYF. In DNA, the CDR3 is TGTGCCAGCAGTGACGGGACAGAAAACATTCAGTACTTC.